The following is a T cell receptor (beta chain) sequence with its context. This sample was included in a study of blood T cell repertoires in COVID-19. Study summary: The origin of the acute and convalescent COVID-19 samples was the United States, Italy and Spain. T cells, B-cell-depleted T cells, or PBMCs provided the cDNA or gDNA that served as material.

Per the original data handling: By means of reference gene primer amplification, nucleated cell counts were estimated. Some clones are missing from TCRdb's copy, which holds only in-frame ones; the method was immunoSEQ multiplex PCR. V and J calls and clone size are given by that table; D and trimming were obtained from the DNA. The repertoire consists of approximately 100,000 clones, with about 87% occurring once and the leading ten covering around a tenth. V was trimmed by 5 bases and J by 11 bases, leaving 18 bases between them. The germline gives CDR1 MNHNS, CDR2 SASEGT. The CDR3 covers 14 residues.

V gene TRBV6-1 combines with J gene TRBJ1-4; weak D call: TRBD1 (6 bases). The receptor was isolated from a woman in her twenties or thirties with acute or convalescent COVID-19. Sequencing was performed on peripheral blood. CDR3 nucleotides: TGTGCCAGCAGTCCTGACAGGTCGACGTTCAAACTGTTTTTT. Protein product: CASSPDRSTFKLFF.